This is a list of T cell receptor beta chains from one sample in a study of technical replicates of blood from a few donors. TCRdb's copy holds only in-frame clones and misses some; the assay was immunoSEQ multiplex PCR. The repertoire includes tens of thousands of clones, roughly 98% of them detected once, and 0.16% sits in the top ten. Sequenced material: T cells isolated from PBMCs. The receptors derive from a human donor in good health. The CDR3 runs from the conserved cysteine through the conserved F or W. Size is omitted from some rows. Given values are once, few, many or a class for expanded clones.

cdr3_length	clone_size	j_call	v_call	cdr3_aa
14	once	TRBJ2-7	TRBV6-5	CASSYSRQGYEQYF
12	NA	TRBJ1-1	TRBV30	CAWRLGATEAFF
12	NA	TRBJ2-2	TRBV6-5	CASSFMSGELFF
13	NA	TRBJ1-5	TRBV6-1	CASKQGNRQPQHF
15	NA	TRBJ2-7	TRBV28	CASRSGTGGPYEQYF
12	NA	TRBJ2-7	TRBV6-5	CATSGSSYEQYF
14	NA	TRBJ1-4	TRBV28	CASSPGTSDEKLFF
18	NA	TRBJ1-2	TRBV28	CASLPLVTGASLGYGYTF
15	NA	TRBJ2-7	TRBV2	CASSWPLGTVGEQYF
15	NA	TRBJ2-7	TRBV7-8	CASSSPPRDRSEQYF
13	NA	TRBJ2-1	TRBV5-1	CASSLRSGDEQFF
15	once	TRBJ2-3	TRBV5-4	CASSSWREGQNTQYF
14	NA	TRBJ2-7	TRBV19	CATKVGGLAAEQYF
13	NA	TRBJ2-7	TRBV4-2	CASSQDLFDEQYF
16	NA	TRBJ1-6	TRBV27	CASSKLWGRVSSPLHF
13	NA	TRBJ2-3	TRBV14	CASSQLGPDTQYF
17	NA	TRBJ1-1	TRBV18	CASSRTRPRPSHTEAFF
15	NA	TRBJ1-2	TRBV5-1	CASSEGQLANYGYTF
14	NA	TRBJ1-2	TRBV28	CASSSTRSLYGYTF
13	NA	TRBJ2-3	TRBV9	CASSLRVLDTQYF
12	NA	TRBJ1-5	TRBV7-9	CASSSYNQPQHF
12	NA	TRBJ2-7	TRBV15	CATSPPFGEQYF
11	NA	TRBJ2-7	TRBV20-1	CSAIGSYEQYF
15	NA	TRBJ2-1	TRBV29-1	CSVDPAGGPINEQFF
17	NA	TRBJ1-1	TRBV4-1	CASSQRLIAGANTEAFF
15	NA	TRBJ1-6	TRBV2	CAIPQGRGLDSPLHF
19	NA	TRBJ1-1	TRBV5-8	CASSLGMGGVKDMNTEAFF
13	NA	TRBJ1-4	TRBV5-6	CASSSLGGEKLFF
16	NA	TRBJ2-1	TRBV28	CASRPLPGLADNEQFF
15	NA	TRBJ2-7	TRBV30	CAWSVLGQGAYEQYF
14	NA	TRBJ1-5	TRBV2	CASSLDRGDQPQHF
13	NA	TRBJ1-3	TRBV28	CASAEGGGNTIYF
15	NA	TRBJ2-2	TRBV12-5	CASGFWGQEIGELFF
15	NA	TRBJ1-4	TRBV6-5	CASSYLTGGAAKLFF
13	NA	TRBJ2-2	TRBV28	CASQGGRTGELFF
18	NA	TRBJ1-1	TRBV11-1	CASSLGRTGDYMNTEAFF
14	NA	TRBJ2-2	TRBV7-2	CASSPRLASGELFF
16	NA	TRBJ2-7	TRBV28	CASSLTPGQERNEQYF
13	NA	TRBJ2-5	TRBV27	CASSFRGGETQYF
14	NA	TRBJ2-1	TRBV15	CATSESGRYNEQFF